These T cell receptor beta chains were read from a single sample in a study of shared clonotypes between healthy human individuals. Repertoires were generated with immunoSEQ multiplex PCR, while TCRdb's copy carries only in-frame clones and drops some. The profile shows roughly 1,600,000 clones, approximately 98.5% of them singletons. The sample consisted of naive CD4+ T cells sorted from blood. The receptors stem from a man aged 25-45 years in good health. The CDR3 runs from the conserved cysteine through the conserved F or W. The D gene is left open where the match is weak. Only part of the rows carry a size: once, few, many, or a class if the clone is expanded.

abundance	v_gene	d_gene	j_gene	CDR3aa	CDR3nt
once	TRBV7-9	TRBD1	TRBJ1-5	CASSLGGQGVQPQHF	TGTGCCAGCAGCTTAGGGGGACAGGGAGTTCAGCCCCAGCATTTT
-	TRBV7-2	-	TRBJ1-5	CASSLGGGRGQPQHF	TGTGCCAGCAGCTTAGGTGGGGGACGGGGCCAGCCCCAGCATTTT
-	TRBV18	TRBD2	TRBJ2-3	CASSPPRLAGGVTSTDTQYF	TGTGCCAGCTCACCACCGAGACTAGCGGGAGGAGTTACTAGCACAGATACGCAGTATTTT
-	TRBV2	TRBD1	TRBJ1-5	CASNRGPNQPQHF	TGTGCCAGCAATAGGGGGCCTAATCAGCCCCAGCATTTT
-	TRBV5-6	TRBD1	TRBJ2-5	CASSIGTVQETQYF	TGTGCCAGCAGCATAGGGACAGTCCAAGAGACCCAGTACTTC
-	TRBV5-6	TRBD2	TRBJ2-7	CASSLAGGSSYEQYF	TGTGCCAGCAGCTTAGCGGGAGGGAGCTCCTACGAGCAGTACTTC
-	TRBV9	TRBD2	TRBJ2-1	CASSPRTSGRAVVDEQFF	TGTGCCAGCAGCCCCAGGACTAGCGGGAGGGCCGTCGTAGATGAGCAGTTCTTC
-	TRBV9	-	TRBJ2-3	CASSVAPSFTDTQYF	TGTGCCAGCAGCGTAGCGCCCAGCTTCACAGATACGCAGTATTTT
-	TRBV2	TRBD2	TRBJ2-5	CASSPGREETQYF	TGTGCCAGCAGTCCCGGGAGGGAAGAGACCCAGTACTTC
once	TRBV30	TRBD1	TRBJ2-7	CACAGTGVLEQYF	TGTGCCTGCGCGGGGACAGGGGTCCTCGAGCAGTACTTC
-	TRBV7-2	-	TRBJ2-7	CASSPAYEQYF	TGTGCCAGCAGCCCTGCCTACGAGCAGTACTTC
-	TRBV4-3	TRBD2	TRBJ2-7	CASSQSRLADYEQYF	TGCGCCAGCAGCCAAAGTCGACTAGCCGACTACGAGCAGTACTTC
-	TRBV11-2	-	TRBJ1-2	CASSLNGGRVYGYTF	TGTGCCAGCAGCCTGAACGGGGGGCGCGTCTATGGCTACACCTTC
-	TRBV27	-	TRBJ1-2	CASSLGHSHGYTF	TGTGCCAGCAGTTTAGGGCACAGCCATGGCTACACCTTC
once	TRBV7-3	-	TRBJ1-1	CASSLRHETNTEAFF	TGTGCCAGCAGCTTAAGGCATGAAACGAACACTGAAGCTTTCTTT
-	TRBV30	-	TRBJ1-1	CAWSVMGTEAFF	TGTGCCTGGAGTGTAATGGGCACTGAAGCTTTCTTT
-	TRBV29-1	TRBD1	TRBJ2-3	CSVWDRGRTDTQYF	TGCAGCGTGTGGGACAGGGGGAGAACAGATACGCAGTATTTT
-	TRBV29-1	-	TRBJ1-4	CSGTKGSSDEKLFF	TGCAGCGGCACCAAAGGGTCCTCGGATGAAAAACTGTTTTTT
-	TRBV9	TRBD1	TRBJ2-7	CASSTRMDRSNGYEQYF	TGTGCCAGCAGCACCCGAATGGACAGGTCTAATGGCTACGAGCAGTACTTC
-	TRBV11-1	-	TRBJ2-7	CASSRSGLSEQYF	TGTGCCAGCAGCCGCAGTGGGCTGTCGGAGCAGTACTTC
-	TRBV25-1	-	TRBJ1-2	CASSGVGYGYTF	TGTGCCAGCAGCGGGGTGGGCTATGGCTACACCTTC
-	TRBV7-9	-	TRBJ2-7	CASNRGPQLPAYEQYF	TGTGCCAGCAACCGGGGGCCCCAACTACCTGCCTACGAGCAGTACTTC
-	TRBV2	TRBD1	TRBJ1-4	CASKGTGGGKLFF	TGTGCCAGCAAAGGGACAGGGGGCGGAAAACTGTTTTTT
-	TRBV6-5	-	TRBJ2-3	CASSGPTDTQYF	TGTGCCAGCAGTGGACCCACAGATACGCAGTATTTT
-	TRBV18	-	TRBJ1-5	CASSGDSNQPQHF	TGTGCCAGCTCAGGAGATAGCAATCAGCCCCAGCATTTT
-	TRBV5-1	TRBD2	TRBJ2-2	CASSFSRSGRSRTGELFF	TGCGCCAGCAGCTTCTCGCGAAGCGGGAGATCTCGGACCGGGGAGCTGTTTTTT
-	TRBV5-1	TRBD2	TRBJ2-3	CASSTDSGLVPTDTQYF	TGCGCCAGCAGTACGGACTCGGGACTAGTCCCCACAGATACGCAGTATTTT
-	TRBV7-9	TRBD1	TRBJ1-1	CASRQGQVNTEAFF	TGTGCCAGCAGGCAGGGACAGGTGAACACTGAAGCTTTCTTT
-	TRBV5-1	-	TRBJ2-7	CASSLRQTGSEQYF	TGCGCCAGCAGCTTGAGGCAAACAGGGTCCGAGCAGTACTTC
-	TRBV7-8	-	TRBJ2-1	CASTVLTGRDWFF	TGTGCCAGCACCGTACTTACAGGGAGAGACTGGTTCTTC
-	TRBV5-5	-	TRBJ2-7	CASSLLDSLYSYEQYF	TGTGCCAGCAGCCTCCTCGACAGTCTTTACTCCTACGAGCAGTACTTC
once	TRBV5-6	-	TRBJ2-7	CASSFKDRPFYEQYF	TGTGCCAGCAGCTTTAAAGACAGGCCATTTTACGAGCAGTACTTC
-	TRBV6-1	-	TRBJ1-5	CASSEEGTQPQHF	TGTGCCAGCAGTGAAGAGGGAACTCAGCCCCAGCATTTT
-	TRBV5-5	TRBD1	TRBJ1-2	CASSIRQGAAGYTF	TGTGCCAGCAGCATTAGACAGGGGGCGGCTGGCTACACCTTC
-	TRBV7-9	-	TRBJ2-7	CASSLPGGHSYEQYF	TGTGCCAGCAGCTTGCCCGGGGGTCACTCCTACGAGCAGTACTTC
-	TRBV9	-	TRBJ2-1	CASSFSPASGEQFF	TGTGCCAGCAGCTTCTCCCCGGCAAGTGGTGAGCAGTTCTTC
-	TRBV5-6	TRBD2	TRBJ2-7	CASSLPTSGNTYEQYF	TGTGCCAGCAGCTTGCCGACTAGCGGGAATACCTACGAGCAGTACTTC
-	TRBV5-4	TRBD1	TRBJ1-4	CASSLRQGAREKLFF	TGTGCCAGCAGCTTGAGACAGGGGGCAAGGGAAAAACTGTTTTTT
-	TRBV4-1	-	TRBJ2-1	CASSQDSLLVNEQFF	TGCGCCAGCAGCCAAGATTCCCTGCTAGTGAATGAGCAGTTCTTC
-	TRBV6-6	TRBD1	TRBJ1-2	CASSQGQGNYGYTF	TGTGCCAGCAGTCAGGGACAGGGAAACTATGGCTACACCTTC
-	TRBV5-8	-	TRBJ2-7	CASSLPPTSKQYF	TGTGCCAGCAGCCTTCCCCCAACTAGTAAGCAGTACTTC
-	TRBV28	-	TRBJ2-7	CASTVPGVSYEQYF	TGTGCCAGCACCGTCCCCGGTGTCTCCTACGAGCAGTACTTC
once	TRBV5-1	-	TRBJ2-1	CASSLVGGEQFF	TGCGCCAGCAGCTTGGTGGGTGGTGAGCAGTTCTTC
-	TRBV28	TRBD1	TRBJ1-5	CASDSQGARPQHF	TGTGCCAGCGATTCCCAGGGGGCTCGGCCCCAGCATTTT
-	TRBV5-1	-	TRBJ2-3	CASSQDGLATDTQYF	TGCGCCAGCAGCCAGGACGGCCTTGCCACAGATACGCAGTATTTT
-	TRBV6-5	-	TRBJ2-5	CASTDAGPSRETQYF	TGTGCCAGCACCGACGCGGGCCCCTCCCGGGAGACCCAGTACTTC
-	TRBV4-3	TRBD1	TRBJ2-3	CASSQDRTGSTDTQYF	TGCGCCAGCAGCCAAGATCGGACAGGAAGCACAGATACGCAGTATTTT
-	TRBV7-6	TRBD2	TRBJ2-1	CASSLDGRNNEQFF	TGTGCCAGCAGCTTGGACGGGAGGAACAATGAGCAGTTCTTC
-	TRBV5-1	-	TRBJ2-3	CASTPVGEYTDTQYF	TGCGCCAGCACCCCGGTCGGGGAATACACAGATACGCAGTATTTT
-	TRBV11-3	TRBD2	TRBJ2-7	CASSLTSGSSEQYF	TGTGCCAGCAGCCTCACTAGCGGGAGTTCCGAGCAGTACTTC
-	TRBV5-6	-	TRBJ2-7	CASSSVQGRYEQYF	TGTGCCAGCAGCTCGGTTCAGGGAAGATACGAGCAGTACTTC
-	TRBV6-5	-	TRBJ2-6	CASSYSGGANVLTF	TGTGCCAGCAGTTACTCGGGCGGGGCCAACGTCCTGACTTTC
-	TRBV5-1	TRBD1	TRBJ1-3	CARYHDRVSPGNTIYF	TGCGCCAGATATCATGACAGGGTGTCTCCTGGAAACACCATATATTTT
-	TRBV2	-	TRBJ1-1	CAMSPSSFNTEAFF	TGTGCCATGAGTCCCTCAAGTTTTAACACTGAAGCTTTCTTT
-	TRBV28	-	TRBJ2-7	CASREAGTYEQYF	TGTGCCAGCAGGGAGGCTGGTACCTACGAGCAGTACTTC
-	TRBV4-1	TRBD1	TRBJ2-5	CASSAPDRAETQYF	TGCGCCAGCAGCGCACCGGACAGGGCAGAGACCCAGTACTTC
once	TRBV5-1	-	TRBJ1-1	CASSVQRMNTEAFF	TGCGCCAGCAGCGTTCAGCGCATGAACACTGAAGCTTTCTTT
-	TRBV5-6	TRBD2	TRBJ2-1	CASSLGVLAGFHNEQFF	TGTGCCAGCAGCTTAGGGGTACTAGCGGGTTTCCACAATGAGCAGTTCTTC
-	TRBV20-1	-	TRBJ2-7	CSVRTAYEQYF	TGCAGTGTTCGAACAGCCTACGAGCAGTACTTC
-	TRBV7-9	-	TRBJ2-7	CASSLSYEQYF	TGTGCCAGCAGCTTAAGTTACGAGCAGTACTTC